This T cell receptor (beta chain) was obtained from a study of OX40 agonist ivuxolimab in advanced cancers. Study at large: Melanoma, hepatocellular carcinoma, head and neck or renal cell cancer occurred in dose-escalation patients. A mean age of approximately 60 years, range about 20 to 79, was recorded, and more than 80% were male.

With 10 bases clipped from V and 6 bases from J, the junction kept 14 bases outside the gene matches. The CDR3 extends over 16 amino acids. Germline CDR1 and CDR2: ENHRY and SYGVKD. A single count supports this clone. What it binds is unknown. The table came from immunoSEQ multiplex PCR; TCRdb's copy has only in-frame clones and leaves some out. The data show around 69,000 clones, with 84% seen just once and 1.5% to 2% held by the top ten. Study outcomes and limitations: Mean expanded clone counts were higher in CD8+ than CD4+ T cells. Among the nonresponders, some also had low normalized T-cell clonal expansion.

The sequence was obtained from an adult with an advanced solid tumor such as melanoma, head and neck, liver or kidney cancer. The material sequenced was CD4+ or CD8+ T cells sorted from blood, taken in a trial of the OX40 agonist ivuxolimab. The chain combines TRBV10-3 with TRBJ2-1; 11 nucleotides match TRBD2. The CDR3 here is CASNLAGGQGSNEQFF. As DNA, the CDR3 is TGTGCCAGCAATCTAGCGGGAGGCCAGGGGTCCAATGAGCAGTTCTTC.